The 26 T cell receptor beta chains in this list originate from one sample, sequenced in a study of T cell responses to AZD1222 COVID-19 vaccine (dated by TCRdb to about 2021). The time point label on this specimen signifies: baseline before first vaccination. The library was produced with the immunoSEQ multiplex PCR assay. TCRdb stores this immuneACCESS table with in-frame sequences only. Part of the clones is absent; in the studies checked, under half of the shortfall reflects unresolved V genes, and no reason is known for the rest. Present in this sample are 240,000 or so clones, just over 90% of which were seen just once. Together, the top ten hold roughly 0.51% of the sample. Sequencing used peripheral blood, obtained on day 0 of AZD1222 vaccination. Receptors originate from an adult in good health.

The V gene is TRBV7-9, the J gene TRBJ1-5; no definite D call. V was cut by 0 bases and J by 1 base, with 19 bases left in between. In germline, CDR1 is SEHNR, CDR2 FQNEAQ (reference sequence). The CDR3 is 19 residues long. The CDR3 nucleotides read TGTGCCAGCAGCTTAGCAGGTACTGGAGGGATACAGAGCAATCAGCCCCAGCATTTT. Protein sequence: CASSLAGTGGIQSNQPQHF.

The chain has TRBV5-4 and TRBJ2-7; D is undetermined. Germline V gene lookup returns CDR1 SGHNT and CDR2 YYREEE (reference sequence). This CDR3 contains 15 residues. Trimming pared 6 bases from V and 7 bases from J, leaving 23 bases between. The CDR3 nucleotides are TGTGCCAGCACCCCTGGGCCAGGAGTCCCGGAGGAGCAGTACTTC. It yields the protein CASTPGPGVPEEQYF.

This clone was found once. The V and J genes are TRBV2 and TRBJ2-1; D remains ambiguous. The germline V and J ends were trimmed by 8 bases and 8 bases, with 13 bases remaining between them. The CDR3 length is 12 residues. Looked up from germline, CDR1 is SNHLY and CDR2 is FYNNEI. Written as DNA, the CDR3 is TGTGCCAGCGGTCAAGATATCTATGAGCAGTTCTTC. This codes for CASGQDIYEQFF.

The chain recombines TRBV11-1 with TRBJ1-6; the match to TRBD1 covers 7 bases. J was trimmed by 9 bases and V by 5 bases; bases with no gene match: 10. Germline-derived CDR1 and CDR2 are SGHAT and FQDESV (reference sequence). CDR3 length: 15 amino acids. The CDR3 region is CASSGNRGESSPLHF. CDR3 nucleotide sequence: TGTGCCAGCAGCGGAAACAGGGGAGAGAGTTCACCCCTCCACTTT. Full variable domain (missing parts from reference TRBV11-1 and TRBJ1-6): EAEVAQSPRYKITEKSQAVAFWCDPISGHATLYWYRQILGQGPELLVQFQDESVVDDSQLPKDRFSAERLKGVDSTLKIQPAELGDSAMYLCASSGNRGESSPLHFGNGTRLTVT.

As DNA, the CDR3 is TGTGCCACCAGTGACTCTCTCGCGGGAGGGTACAATGAGCAGTTCTTC. It encodes CATSDSLAGGYNEQFF. J is TRBJ2-1 and V is TRBV24-1; TRBD2 matches at 9 bases. This CDR3 has 16 residues. CDR1 and CDR2 (germline): KGHDR, SFDVKD. Unmatched junction bases numbered 7, after V lost 4 bases and J lost 4 bases.

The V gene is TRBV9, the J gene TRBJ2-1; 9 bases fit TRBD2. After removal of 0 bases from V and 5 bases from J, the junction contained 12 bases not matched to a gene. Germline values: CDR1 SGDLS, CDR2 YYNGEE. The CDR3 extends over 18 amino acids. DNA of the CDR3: TGTGCCAGCAGCGTAGCTAGGGATTCGGCTAGCGGGAACAATGAGCAGTTCTTC. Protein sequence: CASSVARDSASGNNEQFF.

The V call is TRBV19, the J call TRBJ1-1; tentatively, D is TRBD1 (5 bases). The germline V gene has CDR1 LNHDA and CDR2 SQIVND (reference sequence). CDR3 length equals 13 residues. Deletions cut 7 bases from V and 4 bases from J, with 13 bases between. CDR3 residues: CASMWAGGTEAFF. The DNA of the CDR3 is TGTGCCAGTATGTGGGCCGGGGGCACTGAAGCTTTCTTT.

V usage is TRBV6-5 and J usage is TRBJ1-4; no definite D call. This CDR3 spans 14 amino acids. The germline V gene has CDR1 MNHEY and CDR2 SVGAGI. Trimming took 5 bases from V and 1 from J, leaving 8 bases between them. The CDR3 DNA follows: TGTGCCAGCAGTCTTTACGAAACTAATGAAAAACTGTTTTTT. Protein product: CASSLYETNEKLFF.

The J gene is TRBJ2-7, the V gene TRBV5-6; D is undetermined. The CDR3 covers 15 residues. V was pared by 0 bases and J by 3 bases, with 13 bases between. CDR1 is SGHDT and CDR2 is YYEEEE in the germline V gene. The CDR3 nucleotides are TGTGCCAGCAGCTTGGGGACCCTAAGACGCTACGAGCAGTACTTC. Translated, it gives CASSLGTLRRYEQYF.

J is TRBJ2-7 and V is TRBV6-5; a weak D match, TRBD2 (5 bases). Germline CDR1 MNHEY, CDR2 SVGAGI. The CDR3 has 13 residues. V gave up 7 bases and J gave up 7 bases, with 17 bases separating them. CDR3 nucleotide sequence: TGTGCCAGCAACCTACTAGATTCGCTGGAGCAGTACTTC. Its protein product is CASNLLDSLEQYF.

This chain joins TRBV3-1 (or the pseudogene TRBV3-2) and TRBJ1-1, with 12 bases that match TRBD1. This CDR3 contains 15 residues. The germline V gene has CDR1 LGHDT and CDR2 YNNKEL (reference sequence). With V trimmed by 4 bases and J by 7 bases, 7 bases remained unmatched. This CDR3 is CASSPGTGGIVEAFF. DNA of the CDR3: TGTGCCAGCAGCCCCGGGACAGGGGGCATAGTTGAAGCTTTCTTT.

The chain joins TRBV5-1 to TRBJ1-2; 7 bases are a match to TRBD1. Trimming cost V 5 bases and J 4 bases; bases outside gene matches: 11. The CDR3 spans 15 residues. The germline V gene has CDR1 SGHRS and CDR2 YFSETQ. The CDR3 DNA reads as TGCGCCAGCAGTCGAGACAGGGCCTACTCCTATGGCTACACCTTC. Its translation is CASSRDRAYSYGYTF.

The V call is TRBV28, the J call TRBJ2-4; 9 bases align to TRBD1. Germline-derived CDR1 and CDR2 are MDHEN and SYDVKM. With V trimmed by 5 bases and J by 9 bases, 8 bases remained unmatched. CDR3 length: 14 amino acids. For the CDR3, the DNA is TGTGCCAGCAGTCCCGGGACAGGGTGGGGCATTCAGTACTTC. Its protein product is CASSPGTGWGIQYF.

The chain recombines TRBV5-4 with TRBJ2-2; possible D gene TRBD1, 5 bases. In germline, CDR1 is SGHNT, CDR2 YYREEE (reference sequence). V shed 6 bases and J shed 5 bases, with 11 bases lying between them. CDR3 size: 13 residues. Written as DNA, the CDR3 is TGTGCCAGCAATATCCAGGGAACCGGGGAGCTGTTTTTT. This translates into CASNIQGTGELFF.

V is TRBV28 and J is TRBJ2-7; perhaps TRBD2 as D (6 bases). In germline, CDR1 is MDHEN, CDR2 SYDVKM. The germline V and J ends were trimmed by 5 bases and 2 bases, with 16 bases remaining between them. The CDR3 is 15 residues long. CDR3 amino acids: CASSPKRAYPYEQYF. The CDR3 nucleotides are TGTGCCAGCAGTCCTAAGCGGGCATATCCCTACGAGCAGTACTTC.

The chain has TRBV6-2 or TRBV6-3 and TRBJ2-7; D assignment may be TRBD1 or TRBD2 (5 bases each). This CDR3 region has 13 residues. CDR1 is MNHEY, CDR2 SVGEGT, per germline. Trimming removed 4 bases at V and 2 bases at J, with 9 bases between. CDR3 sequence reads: CASSSGPPYEQYF. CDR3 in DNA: TGTGCCAGCAGTTCGGGGCCTCCCTACGAGCAGTACTTC.

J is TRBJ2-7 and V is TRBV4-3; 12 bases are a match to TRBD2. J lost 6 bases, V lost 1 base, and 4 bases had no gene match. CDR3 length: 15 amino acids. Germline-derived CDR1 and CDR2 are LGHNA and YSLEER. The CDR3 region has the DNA TGCGCCAGCAGCCAAGGCCCGACTAGCGGGAGCGAGCAGTACTTC. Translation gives CASSQGPTSGSEQYF.

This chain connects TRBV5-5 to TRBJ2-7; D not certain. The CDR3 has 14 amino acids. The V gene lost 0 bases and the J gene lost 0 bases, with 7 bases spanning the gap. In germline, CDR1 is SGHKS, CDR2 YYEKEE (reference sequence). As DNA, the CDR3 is TGTGCCAGCAGCTTGGGGGTCCACTCCTACGAGCAGTACTTC. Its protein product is CASSLGVHSYEQYF.

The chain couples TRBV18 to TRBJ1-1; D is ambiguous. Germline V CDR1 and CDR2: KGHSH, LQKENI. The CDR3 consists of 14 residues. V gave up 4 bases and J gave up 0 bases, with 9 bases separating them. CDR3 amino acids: CASSLEIMNTEAFF. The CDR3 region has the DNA TGTGCCAGCTCACTAGAGATTATGAACACTGAAGCTTTCTTT.

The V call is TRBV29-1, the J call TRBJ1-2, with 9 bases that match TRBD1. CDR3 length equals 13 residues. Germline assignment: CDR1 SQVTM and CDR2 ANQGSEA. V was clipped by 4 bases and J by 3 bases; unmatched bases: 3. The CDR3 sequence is CSVADRGYYGYTF. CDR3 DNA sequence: TGCAGCGTTGCCGACAGGGGGTACTATGGCTACACCTTC.

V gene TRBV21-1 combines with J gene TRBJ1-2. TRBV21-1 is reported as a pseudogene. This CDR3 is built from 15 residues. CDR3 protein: CASSKQTGSPYGYTF. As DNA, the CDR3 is TGTGCCAGCAGCAAACAAACTGGATCCCCCTATGGCTACACCTTC.

The DNA for the CDR3 is TGTGCCAGCAGTGAGGGGATGGTCTGGGAAAAACTGTTTTTT. This codes for CASSEGMVWEKLFF. The chain is built from TRBV2 and TRBJ1-4; D gene unclear. The CDR3 runs to 14 residues. Trimming left V 3 bases short and J 8 bases short, with 13 bases between. Germline CDR1 is SNHLY and CDR2 is FYNNEI.

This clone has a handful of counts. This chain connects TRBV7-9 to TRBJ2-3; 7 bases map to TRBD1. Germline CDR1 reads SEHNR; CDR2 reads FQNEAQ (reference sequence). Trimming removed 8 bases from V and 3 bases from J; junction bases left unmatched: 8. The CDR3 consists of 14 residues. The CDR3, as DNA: TGTGCCAGCGGCGAAGGGGGCGCGACAGATACGCAGTATTTT. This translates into CASGEGGATDTQYF.

CDR3 DNA sequence: TGCGCCAGCAGCTTCAGCGGGGGGGCAATAGATACGCAGTATTTT. Its translation is CASSFSGGAIDTQYF. This sequence joins TRBV5-1 and TRBJ2-3; 10 nucleotides match TRBD2. The CDR3 spans 15 residues. V shed 2 bases and J 5 bases; nucleotides not matched to a gene: 5. Per germline, CDR1 SGHRS and CDR2 YFSETQ. The complete variable domain, with remaining parts taken from reference TRBV5-1 and TRBJ2-3, reads KAGVTQTPRYLIKTRGQQVTLSCSPISGHRSVSWYQQTPGQGLQFLFEYFSETQRNKGNFPGRFSGRQFSNSRSEMNVSTLELGDSALYLCASSFSGGAIDTQYFGPGTRLTVL.

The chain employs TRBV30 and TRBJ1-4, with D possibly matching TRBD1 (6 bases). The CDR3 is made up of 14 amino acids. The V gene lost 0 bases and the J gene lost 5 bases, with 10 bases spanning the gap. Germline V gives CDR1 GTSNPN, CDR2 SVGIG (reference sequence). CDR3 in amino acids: CAWSVRGLNEKLFF. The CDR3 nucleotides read TGTGCCTGGAGTGTGAGGGGGTTGAATGAAAAACTGTTTTTT.

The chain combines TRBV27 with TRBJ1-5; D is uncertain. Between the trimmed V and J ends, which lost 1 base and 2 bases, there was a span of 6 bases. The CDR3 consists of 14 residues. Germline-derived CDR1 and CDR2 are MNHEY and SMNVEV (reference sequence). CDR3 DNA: TGTGCCAGCAGTTTATTTAGGGGCAATCAGCCCCAGCATTTT. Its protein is CASSLFRGNQPQHF.